This passage covers 21 T cell receptor beta chains from one sample sequenced in a study of T-cell memory formation after mild COVID-19. TCRdb fed the 5' RACE reads into MiXCR, producing one record per CDR3 protein. The data contain roughly 510,000 distinct CDR3 sequences, around 16% of them seen just once; the ten biggest clones take up approximately 8.1%. The sample was PBMCs or a T cell subset sorted from them (not recorded which). The source of these receptors is an adult woman who had mild COVID-19 (a few samples of this study predate the infection). Cell type and time point are not known.

This clonotype appeared many times. V usage is TRBV4-1 and J usage is TRBJ2-2, with 7 bases matching TRBD1. The V segment lost 6 bases and the J segment 4 bases; nucleotides outside the gene matches: 8. This CDR3 has 15 residues. Germline CDR1 and CDR2: MGHRA and YSYEKL. This chain's CDR3 is CASRLGGRGTGELFF. CDR3 bases: TGCGCCAGCAGGCTAGGGGGCCGAGGCACCGGGGAGCTGTTTTTT.

The chain's CDR3 is CASSYGTGRGNEQFF. CDR3 sequence (DNA): TGTGCCAGCAGTTACGGGACAGGCCGGGGCAATGAGCAGTTCTTC. This sequence joins TRBV12-3 or TRBV12-4 and TRBJ2-1; TRBD1 matches 8 bases. CDR3 length: 15 residues. The trim removed 4 bases at V and 6 bases at J, leaving 8 bases unmatched.

This clonotype came up a few times. The rearrangement uses TRBV7-2 and TRBJ2-1, with 8 bases aligning to TRBD2. From germline, CDR1 is SGHTA and CDR2 FQGNSA. With 4 bases clipped from V and 3 bases from J, the junction kept 17 bases outside the gene matches. The CDR3 is 19 amino acids. CDR3 coding DNA: TGTGCCAGCAGCTACACCCAAGGGAGGGCGGGAGGTTTCTACAATGAGCAGTTCTTC. As protein: CASSYTQGRAGGFYNEQFF.

This chain uses TRBV2 with TRBJ1-6; D remains unclear. The germline gives CDR1 SNHLY, CDR2 FYNNEI. The CDR3 contains 14 residues. V lost 6 bases to trimming and J lost 8 bases, with 14 bases between them. CDR3 DNA: TGTGCCAGCAGAAAGGGATCGGTAGATTCACCCCTCCACTTT. Encoded protein: CASRKGSVDSPLHF.

This clonotype was seen only a few times. This chain uses TRBV10-3 with TRBJ2-5, with a weak D call TRBD1 (6 bases). CDR1 ENHRY and CDR2 SYGVKD come from the germline V gene. Trimming took off 10 bases at V and 2 bases at J, with 11 bases between the two ends. This CDR3 is built from 12 residues. CDR3 sequence: CATTGQQETQYF. As DNA, the CDR3 is TGTGCCACCACCGGACAGCAAGAGACCCAGTACTTC.

This clonotype has at least ten counts. The CDR3 DNA reads as TGTGCCAGCAGTGGACAGGCGAACACTGAAGCTTTCTTT. The encoded protein is CASSGQANTEAFF. The chain has TRBV12-3 or TRBV12-4 and TRBJ1-1; 7 bases align to TRBD1. This CDR3 comprises 13 residues. J gave up 1 base and V 5 bases, and 1 base lay outside the gene matches.

The chain is built from TRBV19 and TRBJ2-7; D perhaps matches TRBD1 (6 bases). This CDR3 has 15 residues. Per the germline V gene, CDR1 is LNHDA and CDR2 is SQIVND (reference sequence). V lost 9 bases to trimming and J lost 2 bases, with 20 bases between them. The CDR3 sequence is CARLNARQGTYEQYF. The CDR3 DNA sequence: TGTGCCAGACTGAACGCGAGGCAGGGGACCTACGAGCAGTACTTC.

This clonotype was seen more than once but under ten times. The J gene is TRBJ2-5, the V gene TRBV3-1; 15 positions agree with TRBD2. The CDR3 is 17 residues long. After removal of 6 bases from V and 5 bases from J, the junction contained 10 bases not matched to a gene. Germline CDR1 and CDR2: LGHDT and YNNKEL (reference sequence). The CDR3 DNA follows: TGTGCCAGCAGTCAACGGACTAGCGGGAGGGCCGGGGAGACCCAGTACTTC. Encoded protein: CASSQRTSGRAGETQYF.

The V gene is TRBV5-4, the J gene TRBJ2-1, with D perhaps TRBD1 or TRBD2 (5 bases each). V shed 1 base and J shed 6 bases, with 14 bases lying between them. This CDR3 is 15 amino acids long. Looked up from germline, CDR1 is SGHNT and CDR2 is YYREEE (reference sequence). Here the CDR3 reads CASSLPGNGANEQFF. CDR3 coding DNA: TGTGCCAGCAGCTTGCCGGGAAATGGGGCCAATGAGCAGTTCTTC.

J is TRBJ1-2 and V is TRBV7-2; D perhaps matches TRBD1 (5 bases). CDR3 length: 15 residues. V was clipped by 5 bases and J by 7 bases, with 20 bases between them. Germline CDR1 reads SGHTA; CDR2 reads FQGNSA. The CDR3 DNA sequence: TGTGCCAGCAGCGTAGTGAGGGGTGTAGCGCTTGGCTACACCTTC. This codes for CASSVVRGVALGYTF.

As regards this clonotype: Likely a read error: the CDR3 ends without its conserved phenylalanine or tryptophan. The CDR3 DNA sequence: TGCAGTGCCCCCACAAGTAGGGGGAGCTCCTACAATGAGCAGTTCTTA. It codes for CSAPTSRGSSYNEQFL. V is TRBV20-1 and J is TRBJ2-1; D might be TRBD1 (6 bases). Germline V gene data show CDR1 as DFQATT and CDR2 as SNEGSKA (reference sequence). The germline V and J ends were trimmed by 6 bases and 0 bases, with 18 bases remaining between them. This CDR3 is built from 16 residues.

This clonotype came up many times. The chain's CDR3 is CASTTGVIGDTQYF. For the CDR3, the DNA is TGTGCCAGCACCACAGGGGTGATCGGAGATACGCAGTATTTT. The V call is TRBV7-9, the J call TRBJ2-3, with 7 bases identical to TRBD1. The germline V gene has CDR1 SEHNR and CDR2 FQNEAQ (reference sequence). The CDR3 is 14 residues long. Trimming at V came to 7 bases and at J to 5 bases, leaving 9 bases not matched to a gene.

The chain uses TRBV7-2 and TRBJ2-1, with D possibly called TRBD1 or TRBD2 (5 bases each). Germline CDR1 SGHTA, CDR2 FQGNSA. This CDR3 is built from 16 residues. The germline V and J ends were trimmed by 5 bases and 5 bases, with 19 bases remaining between them. In nucleotides, the CDR3 is TGTGCCAGCAGCCCCCTTATCCCAGGGAGAAACAATGAGCAGTTCTTC. This codes for CASSPLIPGRNNEQFF.

This clonotype was counted between two and nine times. This chain connects TRBV9 to TRBJ2-1; 10 bases agree with TRBD1. Per germline, CDR1 SGDLS and CDR2 YYNGEE. V shed 2 bases and J 6 bases; nucleotides not matched to a gene: 5. This CDR3 comprises 15 residues. The CDR3 DNA sequence: TGTGCCAGCAGCGTGGGGGGACAGGGGAGCAATGAGCAGTTCTTC. Translated: CASSVGGQGSNEQFF.

The chain links TRBV7-9 to TRBJ2-5; TRBD2 aligns across 7 bases. With V trimmed by 3 bases and J by 4 bases, 5 bases remained unmatched. The CDR3 spans 14 residues. The germline V gene encodes CDR1 SEHNR and CDR2 FQNEAQ (reference sequence). This chain's CDR3 is CASSFAGAGETQYF. The CDR3 bases are TGTGCCAGCAGCTTCGCGGGAGCGGGAGAGACCCAGTACTTC.

This clonotype was observed a handful of times. V is TRBV20-1 and J is TRBJ2-6; the match to TRBD1 covers 7 bases. V was clipped by 1 base and J by 4 bases; unmatched bases: 10. Germline V gene data show CDR1 as DFQATT and CDR2 as SNEGSKA (reference sequence). This CDR3 has 17 residues. The chain's CDR3 is CSARGQGPLSGANVLTF. The CDR3 DNA sequence: TGCAGTGCTAGAGGACAGGGCCCACTCTCCGGGGCCAACGTCCTGACTTTC.

The chain uses TRBV5-1 and TRBJ2-7; the D gene is possibly TRBD2 (5 bases). The length of the CDR3 is 14 residues. Germline CDR1 and CDR2: SGHRS and YFSETQ. Trimming took off 6 bases at V and 4 bases at J, with 17 bases between the two ends. The CDR3 DNA sequence: TGCGCCAGCAACCCAGCCGGGGTCCCGTACGAGCAGTACTTC. Its translation is CASNPAGVPYEQYF. The full variable domain, with the rest looked up from reference TRBV5-1 and TRBJ2-7, is KAGVTQTPRYLIKTRGQQVTLSCSPISGHRSVSWYQQTPGQGLQFLFEYFSETQRNKGNFPGRFSGRQFSNSRSEMNVSTLELGDSALYLCASNPAGVPYEQYFGPGTRLTVT.

This clonotype was found a few times. The chain recombines TRBV10-3 with TRBJ1-1; TRBD1 aligns across 9 bases. The J segment lost 5 bases and the V segment lost 6 bases, leaving 4 bases of the junction unmatched. Looked up from germline, CDR1 is ENHRY and CDR2 is SYGVKD. This CDR3 comprises 13 residues. CDR3 sequence reads: CAIRGQGGTEAFF. For the CDR3, the DNA is TGTGCCATCAGGGGACAGGGTGGTACTGAAGCTTTCTTT.

The CDR3 DNA is TGTGCCAGCAGCCGGGGGGCCGGGACCCCTTCTAGCACAGATACGCAGTATTTT. As protein: CASSRGAGTPSSTDTQYF. This chain joins TRBV3-1 and TRBJ2-3; D is tentatively TRBD1 or TRBD2 (6 bases each). The ends were cut back, 4 bases at V and 0 bases at J, with 20 bases in the middle. This CDR3 region has 18 residues. Germline CDR1 and CDR2: LGHDT and YNNKEL (reference sequence).

This clonotype occurred a few times. The chain combines TRBV7-2 with TRBJ1-1; maybe TRBD1 (6 bases). This CDR3 spans 14 amino acids. V was trimmed by 2 bases and J by 6 bases, leaving 13 bases between them. CDR1 and CDR2 (germline): SGHTA, FQGNSA. The CDR3 DNA reads as TGTGCCAGCAGCTTAAGGGCACAGGGAGCTGAAGCTTTCTTT. Protein product: CASSLRAQGAEAFF.

The chain links TRBV7-2 to TRBJ1-4; tentatively, D is TRBD1 (5 bases). The CDR3 has 13 amino acids. The germline V and J ends were trimmed by 5 bases and 4 bases, with 8 bases remaining between them. The germline V gene encodes CDR1 SGHTA and CDR2 FQGNSA. The CDR3 reads CASSPDNNEKLFF. DNA for the CDR3: TGTGCCAGCAGCCCGGACAATAATGAAAAACTGTTTTTT.